One and the same sample provided the 19 T cell receptor beta chains below, sequenced in a study of CD8 T cells in Susac syndrome. Reverse transcription used about 0.45 to 1 ug RNA and random hexamers. From the immunoSEQ multiplex PCR reads, TCRdb called clonotypes with MiXCR, one entry per CDR3 protein. The table shows fewer than 80,000 distinct CDR3 sequences, with about 95% occurring only once. What was sequenced was CD8+ T cells from PBMCs. These receptor sequences come from a human donor in good health.

The rearrangement links TRBV4-1 to TRBJ2-5; the match to TRBD1 covers 8 bases. This CDR3 has 15 amino acids. Germline V gives CDR1 MGHRA, CDR2 YSYEKL. Losses at the gene ends were 4 bases for V and 2 bases for J; bases not matched to a gene: 6. The CDR3 reads CASSLLQGEQETQYF. The DNA of the CDR3 is TGCGCCAGCAGCCTCTTACAGGGGGAACAAGAGACCCAGTACTTC.

The chain combines TRBV4-2 with TRBJ2-2, with 11 positions matching TRBD2. V shed 0 bases, J shed 5 bases, and the junction held 2 bases outside the gene matches. This CDR3 is built from 16 residues. Germline assignment: CDR1 LGHNA and CDR2 YNFKEQ. CDR3 sequence reads: CASSQDPSGGTGELFF. The CDR3 coding sequence is TGTGCCAGCAGCCAAGATCCTAGCGGGGGGACCGGGGAGCTGTTTTTT.

The rearrangement joins TRBV7-9 to TRBJ2-5; D gene unclear. The V end lost 1 base, the J end lost 7 bases, and 13 bases lay between the germline ends. Germline lookup yields CDR1 SEHNR and CDR2 FQNEAQ (reference sequence). This CDR3 region has 14 residues. The CDR3 DNA reads as TGTGCCAGCAGCTTAGAATCGGGTTCAGGGACCCAGTACTTC. Residues: CASSLESGSGTQYF.

This chain joins TRBV3-1 and TRBJ2-1; no definite D call. The CDR3 runs 15 residues. V lost 0 bases and J lost 4, with 10 bases in between. CDR1 is LGHDT, CDR2 YNNKEL, per germline (reference sequence). The DNA of the CDR3 is TGTGCCAGCAGCCAAGATACAACCGCTTACAATGAGCAGTTCTTC. Its translation: CASSQDTTAYNEQFF.

V usage is TRBV19 and J usage is TRBJ2-7; no definite D call. The CDR3 has 13 amino acids. CDR1 and CDR2 from the germline V gene are LNHDA and SQIVND (reference sequence). V dropped 5 bases and J dropped 4 bases, with 12 bases sitting between them. The CDR3 loop reads CASSPSDLYEQYF. Written as DNA, the CDR3 is TGTGCCAGTAGTCCCTCGGACCTATACGAGCAGTACTTC.

The count of this clonotype is one. This sequence joins TRBV14 and TRBJ1-1; D ambiguous. The CDR3 loop spans 15 amino acids. The germline V gene has CDR1 SGHDN and CDR2 FVKESK. V gave up 2 bases and J gave up 3 bases, with 13 bases separating them. CDR3 sequence: CASSQMFYGDTEAFF. The CDR3 region has the DNA TGTGCCAGCAGCCAAATGTTTTACGGTGACACTGAAGCTTTCTTT.

The J gene is TRBJ2-3, the V gene TRBV3-1, with 8 positions matching TRBD2. The V and J ends lost 6 bases and 2 bases, in that order; junction bases with no gene match: 7. This CDR3 has 15 residues. Per the germline V gene, CDR1 is LGHDT and CDR2 is YNNKEL (reference sequence). CDR3 sequence reads: CASRPLAGTTDTQYF. The CDR3 nucleotides are TGTGCCAGCAGGCCCCTAGCGGGTACCACAGATACGCAGTATTTT.

V is TRBV13 and J is TRBJ2-2; tentative D call: TRBD2 (7 bases). Germline V gene sequence: CDR1 PRHDT, CDR2 FYEKMQ (reference sequence). The V end was cut by 5 bases, the J end by 3 bases, with 19 bases between. The CDR3 consists of 17 residues. This CDR3 is CASSPGGTKGDTGELFF. In nucleotides, the CDR3 is TGTGCCAGCAGCCCGGGGGGCACCAAGGGGGACACCGGGGAGCTGTTTTTT.

The chain recombines TRBV4-1 with TRBJ1-2; TRBD1 is a possible D gene (5 bases). The CDR3 consists of 14 residues. Trimming pared 0 bases from V and 4 bases from J, leaving 9 bases between. Germline V CDR1 and CDR2: MGHRA, YSYEKL. CDR3 bases: TGCGCCAGCAGCCAAGATAAGACAGCCTATGGCTACACCTTC. Encoded protein: CASSQDKTAYGYTF.

The rearrangement uses TRBV20-1 and TRBJ2-1; maybe TRBD1 (6 bases). Trimming stripped 1 base from V and 5 bases from J, with 9 bases between. CDR3 length: 13 amino acids. Germline V gene lookup returns CDR1 DFQATT and CDR2 SNEGSKA (reference sequence). The CDR3 DNA reads as TGCAGTGCTAGAGTCCCAGGGGACAATGAGCAGTTCTTC. It specifies CSARVPGDNEQFF.

The V and J genes are TRBV7-9 and TRBJ2-7; tentatively, D is TRBD2 (6 bases). CDR1 is SEHNR, CDR2 FQNEAQ, per germline (reference sequence). The CDR3 consists of 15 residues. Trimming left V 3 bases short and J 2 bases short, with 14 bases between. CDR3 protein: CASSLGGSLTYEQYF. The CDR3 bases are TGTGCCAGCAGCTTGGGGGGTTCCCTAACCTACGAGCAGTACTTC.

The chain recombines TRBV5-4 with TRBJ1-6; D unclear. Looked up from germline, CDR1 is SGHNT and CDR2 is YYREEE (reference sequence). Trimming cost V 4 bases and J 7 bases, with 6 bases left between them. The CDR3 extends over 12 amino acids. The CDR3 DNA follows: TGTGCCAGCAGCGGGGAGAATTCACCCCTCCACTTT. Its translation: CASSGENSPLHF.

The V gene is TRBV29-1, the J gene TRBJ1-6; tentatively, D is TRBD1 (5 bases). V gave up 7 bases and J gave up 6 bases, with 28 bases separating them. The germline gives CDR1 SQVTM, CDR2 ANQGSEA. The CDR3 loop spans 18 amino acids. CDR3 in amino acids: CSAPNIGRPARANSPLHF. CDR3 in DNA: TGCAGCGCTCCGAACATAGGGCGGCCGGCCAGGGCTAATTCACCCCTCCACTTT.

The chain recombines TRBV6-2 or TRBV6-3 with TRBJ2-4; D is uncertain. Per the germline V gene, CDR1 is MNHEY and CDR2 is SVGEGT. The germline V and J ends were trimmed by 8 bases and 8 bases, with 16 bases remaining between them. This CDR3 spans 13 amino acids. For the CDR3, the DNA is TGTGCCAGCGCTTTTAACCCCAAGGACATTCAGTACTTC. Amino acids: CASAFNPKDIQYF.

The chain links TRBV27 to TRBJ2-1; 9 bases agree with TRBD2. The CDR3 is made up of 14 amino acids. Losses at the gene ends were 7 bases for V and 3 bases for J; bases not matched to a gene: 4. Germline V gives CDR1 MNHEY, CDR2 SMNVEV (reference sequence). CDR3 bases: TGTGCCAGCACCCTAGCGGGGAGCTACAATGAGCAGTTCTTC. Its protein product is CASTLAGSYNEQFF.

The chain employs TRBV7-3 and TRBJ2-3; TRBD2 matches at 8 bases. With 5 bases clipped from V and 5 bases from J, the junction kept 15 bases outside the gene matches. Germline V gives CDR1 SGHTA, CDR2 FQGTGA. The CDR3 extends over 17 amino acids. The CDR3 reads CASSPLVGGAYGDTQYF. For the CDR3, the DNA is TGTGCCAGCAGCCCCCTGGTCGGGGGGGCTTACGGAGATACGCAGTATTTT.

The chain combines TRBV7-9 with TRBJ2-3, with D hard to call. This CDR3 region has 12 residues. The germline V and J ends were trimmed by 2 bases and 4 bases, with 4 bases remaining between them. Germline CDR1 reads SEHNR; CDR2 reads FQNEAQ (reference sequence). The CDR3 protein is CASSLQADTQYF. Written as DNA, the CDR3 is TGTGCCAGCAGCTTACAAGCAGATACGCAGTATTTT.

This clonotype was seen only once. The chain carries TRBV7-9 and TRBJ2-3; D uncertain. Germline V gene data show CDR1 as SEHNR and CDR2 as FQNEAQ (reference sequence). Trimming stripped 7 bases from V and 1 base from J, with 3 bases between. The CDR3 loop spans 11 amino acids. CDR3 in amino acids: CASIGTDTQYF. The CDR3 DNA sequence: TGTGCCAGCATCGGCACAGATACGCAGTATTTT.

The chain is built from TRBV11-1 and TRBJ2-2, with a weak D call TRBD2 (6 bases). Germline CDR1 is SGHAT and CDR2 is FQDESV (reference sequence). This CDR3 contains 13 residues. The ends were cut back, 8 bases at V and 5 bases at J, with 12 bases in the middle. The CDR3 DNA sequence: TGTGCCAGCGGCGGGACCAGGACCGGGGAGCTGTTTTTT. Protein product: CASGGTRTGELFF. Full variable domain (rest looked up from reference TRBV11-1 and TRBJ2-2): EAEVAQSPRYKITEKSQAVAFWCDPISGHATLYWYRQILGQGPELLVQFQDESVVDDSQLPKDRFSAERLKGVDSTLKIQPAELGDSAMYLCASGGTRTGELFFGEGSRLTVL.